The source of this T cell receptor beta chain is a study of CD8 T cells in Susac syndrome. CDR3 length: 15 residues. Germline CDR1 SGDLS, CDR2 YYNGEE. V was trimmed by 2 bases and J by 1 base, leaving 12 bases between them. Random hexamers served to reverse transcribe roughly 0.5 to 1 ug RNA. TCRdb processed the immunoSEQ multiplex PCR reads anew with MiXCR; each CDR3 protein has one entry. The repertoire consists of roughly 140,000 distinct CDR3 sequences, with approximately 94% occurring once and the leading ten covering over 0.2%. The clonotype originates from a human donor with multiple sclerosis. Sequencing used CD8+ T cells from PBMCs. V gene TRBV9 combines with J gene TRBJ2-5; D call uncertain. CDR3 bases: TGTGCCAGCAGCGTTAAGGAGACACCCCAAGAGACCCAGTACTTC. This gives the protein CASSVKETPQETQYF.